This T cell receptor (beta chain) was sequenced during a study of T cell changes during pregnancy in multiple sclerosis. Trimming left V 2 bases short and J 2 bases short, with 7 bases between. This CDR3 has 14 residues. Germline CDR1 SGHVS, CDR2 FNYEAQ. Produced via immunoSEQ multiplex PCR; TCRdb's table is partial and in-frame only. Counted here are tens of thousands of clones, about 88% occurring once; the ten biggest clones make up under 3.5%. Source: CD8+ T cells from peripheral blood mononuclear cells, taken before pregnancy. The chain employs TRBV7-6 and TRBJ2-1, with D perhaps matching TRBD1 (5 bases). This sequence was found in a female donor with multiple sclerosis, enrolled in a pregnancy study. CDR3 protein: CASSLKDTYNEQFF. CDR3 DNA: TGTGCCAGCAGCTTAAAGGACACCTACAATGAGCAGTTCTTC.